Listed below are T cell receptor beta chains from one sample, sequenced in a study of blood T cell repertoires in COVID-19. Sequenced by immunoSEQ multiplex PCR; TCRdb stores in-frame clones only, minus some. The sample contains approximately 260,000 clones, about 91% of which appear only once. Sequences were obtained from PBMCs or T cells enriched from blood (not recorded which). Source of these receptors: a woman aged 40 to 55 with acute COVID-19. The CDR3 runs from the conserved cysteine through the conserved F or W. A D gene is named only where the DNA matches it firmly. Size is stated for part of the rows, as once, few or many counts, or as a class when the clone is expanded.

TGTGCCATCATGGACAGGGATGATTTCACCGGGGAGCTGTTTTTT,CAIMDRDDFTGELFF,once,TRBJ2-2,15,TRBV10-3,TRBD1
TGTGCCAGTACCGACAGGGGGCAGAAAAACATTCAGTACTTC,CASTDRGQKNIQYF,NA,TRBJ2-4,14,TRBV19,TRBD1
TGTGCCAGCAGTTTTCCCGGGTGGAATGGCTACACCTTC,CASSFPGWNGYTF,NA,TRBJ1-2,13,TRBV12-3/TRBV12-4,NA
TGCGCCAGCAGCTTGATGAGACTAGGATCCTACAATGAGCAGTTCTTC,CASSLMRLGSYNEQFF,NA,TRBJ2-1,16,TRBV5-1,NA
TGTGCCAGTCAAGCGAGTATCCAAGAGACCCAGTACTTC,CASQASIQETQYF,NA,TRBJ2-5,13,TRBV18,NA
TGTGCCACCGAGACTAGCGCAACCTACAATGAGCAGTTCTTC,CATETSATYNEQFF,NA,TRBJ2-1,14,TRBV6-5,TRBD2
TGTGCCAGCAGGGATAGCGGTGGAGAGACCCAGTACTTC,CASRDSGGETQYF,NA,TRBJ2-5,13,TRBV6-5,NA
TGTGCCTGGAGGTCAGGGGTAGGGAACACTGAAGCTTTCTTT,CAWRSGVGNTEAFF,NA,TRBJ1-1,14,TRBV30,NA
TGTGCCAGCAGCGACGACGCAGGCCTGAACACTGAAGCTTTCTTT,CASSDDAGLNTEAFF,NA,TRBJ1-1,15,TRBV9,NA
TGTGCCAGCCGTACTAGCGCCTTCTACAATGAGCAGTTCTTC,CASRTSAFYNEQFF,NA,TRBJ2-1,14,TRBV2,TRBD2
TGTGCCAGCAGCTTAGACGGCGGGCGCCGCACAGATACGCAGTATTTT,CASSLDGGRRTDTQYF,NA,TRBJ2-3,16,TRBV7-2,NA
TGTGCCAGCAGCCAAGTAGTAGGGACATACTTCGCTGGCTACACCTTC,CASSQVVGTYFAGYTF,NA,TRBJ1-2,16,TRBV3-1/TRBV3-2,NA
TGTGCCAGCAGCCGGACTTTGCACAACGAGCAGTACTTC,CASSRTLHNEQYF,NA,TRBJ2-7,13,TRBV13,NA
TGTGCCACCAGAGCTAGCGGGAGGGGAGATACGCAGTATTTT,CATRASGRGDTQYF,NA,TRBJ2-3,14,TRBV24-1,TRBD2
TGTGCCAGCAGTTTGGCGGGGGGCACTGAAGCTTTCTTT,CASSLAGGTEAFF,NA,TRBJ1-1,13,TRBV12-3/TRBV12-4,NA
TGTGCCATCAGTGAGTCCCGACAGGGTGGGTCGAATTCACCCCTCCACTTT,CAISESRQGGSNSPLHF,few,TRBJ1-6,17,TRBV10-3,TRBD1
TGTGCCAGCAGCGCCAGGGACAGGGGGGCCACTGAAGCTTTCTTT,CASSARDRGATEAFF,NA,TRBJ1-1,15,TRBV7-9,TRBD1
TGTGCCAGCAGAATAGTACAGGGGATAGGTGAAAAACTGTTTTTT,CASRIVQGIGEKLFF,NA,TRBJ1-4,15,TRBV11-2,TRBD1
TGTGCCAGCAGCGAACGACTAGCGGGTGCTACAGATACGCAGTATTTT,CASSERLAGATDTQYF,NA,TRBJ2-3,16,TRBV7-2,TRBD2
TGTGCCAGCAGTTTCGGGACAGGGGAGGTTATGGATAATTCACCCCTCCACTTT,CASSFGTGEVMDNSPLHF,NA,TRBJ1-6,18,TRBV28,TRBD1
TGTGCCAGCAGCGGGATATCAGGGGGCCATGGCTACACCTTC,CASSGISGGHGYTF,NA,TRBJ1-2,14,TRBV9,TRBD1
TGTGCCAGCAGCTTCAGCGGGAGGAACAATGAGCAGTTCTTC,CASSFSGRNNEQFF,NA,TRBJ2-1,14,TRBV11-2,TRBD2
TGTGCCAGCTCACTGGGACTAGCGGGAGAAGGTGAGCAGTTCTTC,CASSLGLAGEGEQFF,NA,TRBJ2-1,15,TRBV18,TRBD2
TGTGCCAGCAGCTTGGGGGGGCTTAATGAAAAACTGTTTTTT,CASSLGGLNEKLFF,NA,TRBJ1-4,14,TRBV7-6,NA
TGTGCCAGCAGTTGGTCAGCGGGAGAAGGAGGAACCGGGGAGCTGTTTTTT,CASSWSAGEGGTGELFF,NA,TRBJ2-2,17,TRBV27,TRBD2
TGTGCCAGCAGTTCTCGAGAAGGGGGAGCTGTTGATGAGCAGTTCTTC,CASSSREGGAVDEQFF,NA,TRBJ2-1,16,TRBV28,NA
TGTGCCAGCAGTACAGCCCTCCTACTAGCGGGAGATTATAATGAGCAGTTCTTC,CASSTALLLAGDYNEQFF,once,TRBJ2-1,18,TRBV27,TRBD2
TGTGCCAGCAGCGTAGCGATCGGACTAGGACCAGATACGCAGTATTTT,CASSVAIGLGPDTQYF,few,TRBJ2-3,16,TRBV9,TRBD2
TGCGCTAGTGGCGGGCTTTACGAGCAGTACTTC,CASGGLYEQYF,NA,TRBJ2-7,11,TRBV10-1,NA
TGTGCCAGCAGTTCCCTAAGGACAGGGCGATATGGCTACACCTTC,CASSSLRTGRYGYTF,NA,TRBJ1-2,15,TRBV27,TRBD1
TGTGCCAGCAGCTTGAGCTACGAGCAGTTCTTC,CASSLSYEQFF,NA,TRBJ2-1,11,TRBV5-6,NA
TGTGCCAGCAGTAGGCCCCCGGGACAGCCTAATCAGCCCCAGCATTTT,CASSRPPGQPNQPQHF,once,TRBJ1-5,16,TRBV28,TRBD1
TGTGCCAGCAGCTTGGGCAGAATAAACACCGGGGAGCTGTTTTTT,CASSLGRINTGELFF,NA,TRBJ2-2,15,TRBV7-2,NA
TGTGCCTGCCACCCGCCCGCGACTGCTAGCACAGATACGCAGTATTTT,CACHPPATASTDTQYF,NA,TRBJ2-3,16,TRBV30,NA
TGTGCCTGGAAGGGTAGCTGGGACTCAGATACGCAGTATTTT,CAWKGSWDSDTQYF,NA,TRBJ2-3,14,TRBV30,NA
TGTGCCAGCAGCGCAACAGGGGGTTCTGGAAACACCATATATTTT,CASSATGGSGNTIYF,NA,TRBJ1-3,15,TRBV9,TRBD1
TGTGCCAGCAGCCTTAGCGGGACCTTATCCTACGAGCAGTACTTC,CASSLSGTLSYEQYF,NA,TRBJ2-7,15,TRBV28,TRBD2
TGTGCCACCAGCAGAGAAGACAGCTCCTACAATGAGCAGTTCTTC,CATSREDSSYNEQFF,NA,TRBJ2-1,15,TRBV15,NA
TGTGCCACCAGCAGAGATCTGGCGGGACAGGTATACAATGAGCAGTTCTTC,CATSRDLAGQVYNEQFF,NA,TRBJ2-1,17,TRBV15,TRBD1
TGTGCCAGCAGCTTAGGTTCGGGAGATACGCAGTATTTT,CASSLGSGDTQYF,NA,TRBJ2-3,13,TRBV7-3,NA
TGTGCCAGCAGCCCACTGGGGGGGGGCTACACCTTC,CASSPLGGGYTF,NA,TRBJ1-2,12,TRBV9,NA
TGTGCCAGCAGAGTTACAGGGGATAACACTGAAGCTTTCTTT,CASRVTGDNTEAFF,NA,TRBJ1-1,14,TRBV2,TRBD1
TGTGCCAGCAGTTTACTTGACAGGACCAACTATGGCTACACCTTC,CASSLLDRTNYGYTF,NA,TRBJ1-2,15,TRBV28,NA